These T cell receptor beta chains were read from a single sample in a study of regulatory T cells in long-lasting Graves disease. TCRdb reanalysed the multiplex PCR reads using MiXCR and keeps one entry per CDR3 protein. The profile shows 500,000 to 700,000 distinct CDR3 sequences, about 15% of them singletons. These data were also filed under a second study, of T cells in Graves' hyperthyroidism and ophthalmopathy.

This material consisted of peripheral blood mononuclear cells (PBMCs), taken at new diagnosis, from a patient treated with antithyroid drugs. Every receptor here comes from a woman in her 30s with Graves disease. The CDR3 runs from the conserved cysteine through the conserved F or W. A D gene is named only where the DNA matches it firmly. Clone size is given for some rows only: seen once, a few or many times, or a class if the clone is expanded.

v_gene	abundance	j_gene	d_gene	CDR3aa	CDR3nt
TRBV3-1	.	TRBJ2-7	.	CASSQRGANGEQYF	TGTGCCAGCAGCCAACGGGGGGCAAATGGCGAGCAGTACTTC
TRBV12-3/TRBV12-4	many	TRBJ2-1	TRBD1	CASSGTGGNEQFF	TGTGCCAGCAGTGGGACAGGGGGCAATGAGCAGTTCTTC
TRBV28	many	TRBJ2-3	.	CASSPGDSRAQYF	TGTGCCAGCAGTCCGGGGGATTCCCGGGCGCAGTATTTT
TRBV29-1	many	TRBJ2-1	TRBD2	CSVSGLAGGVYNEQFF	TGCAGCGTTTCGGGACTAGCGGGAGGGGTCTACAATGAGCAGTTCTTC
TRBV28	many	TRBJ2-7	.	CASSSPLYEQYF	TGTGCCAGCAGTTCTCCGTTGTACGAGCAGTACTTC
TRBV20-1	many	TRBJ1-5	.	CSARTGTGSPQHF	TGCAGTGCTAGAACAGGGACTGGTTCGCCCCAGCATTTT
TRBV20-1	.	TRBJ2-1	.	CSARVVRWADSRTYNEQFF	TGCAGTGCTAGAGTAGTAAGATGGGCGGATTCCAGGACCTACAATGAGCAGTTCTTC
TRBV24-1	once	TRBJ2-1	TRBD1	CATSESPGQGKVSSYNEQFF	TGTGCCACCAGTGAATCTCCGGGACAGGGCAAGGTTAGCTCCTACAATGAGCAGTTCTTC
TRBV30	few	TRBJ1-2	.	CAWSVQGRGYGYTF	TGTGCCTGGAGTGTACAGGGCAGGGGCTATGGCTACACCTTC
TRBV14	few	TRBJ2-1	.	CASSQESFSLYNEQFF	TGTGCCAGCAGCCAAGAATCCTTCTCCCTCTACAATGAGCAGTTCTTC
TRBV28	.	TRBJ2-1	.	CASSSQRNYNEQFF	TGTGCCAGCAGTTCTCAGCGGAACTACAATGAGCAGTTCTTC
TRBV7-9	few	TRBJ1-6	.	CASSFDGYNSPLHF	TGTGCCAGCAGCTTTGACGGCTATAATTCACCCCTCCACTTT
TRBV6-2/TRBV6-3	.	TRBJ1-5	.	CASSPNIGTGLGPQHF	TGTGCCAGCAGTCCTAACATCGGGACGGGGTTGGGGCCCCAGCATTTT
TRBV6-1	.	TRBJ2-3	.	CASRHGAGDTQYF	TGTGCCAGCAGACATGGGGCAGGAGATACGCAGTATTTT
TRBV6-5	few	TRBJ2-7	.	CASSYDRGPSSYEQYF	TGTGCCAGCAGTTACGATCGGGGCCCAAGCTCCTACGAGCAGTACTTC
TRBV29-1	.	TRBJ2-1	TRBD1	CSVGAGGYNEQFF	TGCAGCGTTGGGGCAGGGGGCTACAATGAGCAGTTCTTC
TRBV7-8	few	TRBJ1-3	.	CASSGIQGSGNTIYF	TGTGCCAGCAGCGGAATACAGGGATCTGGAAACACCATATATTTT
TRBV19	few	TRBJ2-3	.	CASSIGSSSFRTDTQYF	TGTGCCAGTAGTATTGGGAGTAGCAGTTTTCGCACAGATACGCAGTATTTT
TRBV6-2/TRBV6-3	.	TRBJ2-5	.	CASKGNQETQYF	TGTGCCAGCAAAGGAAACCAAGAGACCCAGTACTTC
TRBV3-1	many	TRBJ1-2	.	CASSQEPNRRPAF	TGTGCCAGCAGCCAAGAGCCCAACAGGCGCCCGGCCTTC
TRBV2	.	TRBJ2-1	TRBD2	CASSWGAGGFFDEQFF	TGTGCCAGCTCCTGGGGGGCGGGAGGGTTTTTCGATGAGCAGTTCTTC
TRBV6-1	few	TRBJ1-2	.	CASSSGLSVENYGYTF	TGTGCCAGCAGTAGTGGACTCTCGGTTGAGAACTATGGCTACACCTTC
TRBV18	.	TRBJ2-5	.	CASSAQLNQETQYF	TGTGCCAGCTCAGCCCAGCTGAACCAAGAGACCCAGTACTTC
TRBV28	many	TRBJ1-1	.	CASSLYTEAFF	TGTGCCAGCAGTTTATACACTGAAGCTTTCTTT
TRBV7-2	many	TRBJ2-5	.	CASSDSLKVAQYF	TGTGCCAGCAGCGACAGCCTCAAGGTTGCCCAGTACTTC
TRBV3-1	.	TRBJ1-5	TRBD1	CASSHAGQQEFNQPQHF	TGTGCCAGCAGCCACGCGGGACAGCAAGAATTCAATCAGCCCCAGCATTTT
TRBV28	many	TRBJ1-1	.	CASSTGHPNTEAFF	TGTGCCAGCAGTACGGGACACCCGAACACTGAAGCTTTCTTT
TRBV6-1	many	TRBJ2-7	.	CASNPGLGLPWYEQYF	TGTGCCAGCAACCCGGGACTTGGTTTACCATGGTACGAGCAGTACTTC
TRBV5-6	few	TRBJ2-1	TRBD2	CASTQGGTSSYNEQFF	TGTGCCAGCACCCAAGGAGGGACTAGCAGTTACAATGAGCAGTTCTTC
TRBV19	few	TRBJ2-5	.	CASSIEDETQYF	TGTGCCAGTAGTATAGAGGATGAGACCCAGTACTTC
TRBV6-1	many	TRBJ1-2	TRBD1	CASSPPTGGGYGYTF	TGTGCCAGCAGTCCCCCCACAGGGGGCGGTTATGGCTACACCTTC
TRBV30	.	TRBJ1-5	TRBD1	CAWSRDSSNQPQHF	TGTGCCTGGAGCCGGGACAGTAGCAATCAGCCCCAGCATTTT
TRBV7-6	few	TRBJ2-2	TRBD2	CASSLTSGRARELFF	TGTGCCAGCAGTTTGACTAGCGGGAGGGCCAGGGAGCTGTTTTTT
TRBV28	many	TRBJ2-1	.	CASSLLLEKGQFF	TGTGCCAGCAGTTTATTACTGGAGAAGGGGCAGTTCTTC
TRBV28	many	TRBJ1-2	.	CASSPDRLRGYTF	TGTGCCAGCAGTCCCGACCGCTTAAGAGGCTACACCTTC
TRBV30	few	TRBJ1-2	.	CAWTPAGYFLNYGYTF	TGTGCCTGGACCCCCGCAGGTTACTTCTTGAACTATGGCTACACCTTC
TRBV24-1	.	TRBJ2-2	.	CATSVGGTNTGELFF	TGTGCCACCAGTGTGGGCGGGACGAACACCGGGGAGCTGTTTTTT
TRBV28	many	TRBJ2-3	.	CASSVGEGPDTQYF	TGTGCCAGCAGTGTGGGAGAGGGCCCAGATACGCAGTATTTT
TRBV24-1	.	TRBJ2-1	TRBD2	CATSDPQGQGRGLAGGNEQFF	TGTGCCACCAGTGACCCCCAGGGGCAGGGCAGGGGACTAGCGGGAGGCAATGAGCAGTTCTTC
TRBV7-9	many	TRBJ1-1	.	CASSLGFAGYSTEAFF	TGTGCCAGCAGCTTAGGTTTCGCCGGGTATAGCACTGAAGCTTTCTTT